Following are 5 T cell receptor beta chains from one sample sequenced in a study of OX40 agonist ivuxolimab in advanced cancers. Library preparation was by the immunoSEQ multiplex PCR assay. What TCRdb holds here is the immuneACCESS table cut down to in-frame rearrangements. Part of the clones is not present; checked against another copy, under half of the missing clones reflect an unresolved V gene, and the others are unexplained. The sample table shows tens of thousands of clones, and around 80% are seen once. The ten biggest clones cover approximately 5.3% of the sample. The source material was CD4+ or CD8+ T cells sorted from blood, sampled in a trial of the OX40 agonist ivuxolimab. Source of these receptors: an adult with an advanced solid tumor such as melanoma, head and neck, liver or kidney cancer.

V usage is TRBV6-1 and J usage is TRBJ2-1; D not resolved. Trimming cost V 8 bases and J 4 bases, with 15 bases left between them. Germline-derived CDR1 and CDR2 are MNHNS and SASEGT. CDR3 size: 14 residues. CDR3 protein: CASWESRSYNEQFF. As DNA, the CDR3 is TGTGCCAGCTGGGAATCAAGGTCTTACAATGAGCAGTTCTTC.

This clone was seen just once. The chain links TRBV15 to TRBJ1-3, with a weak D call TRBD1 (6 bases). Looked up from germline, CDR1 is LNHNV and CDR2 is YYDKDF (reference sequence). The CDR3 length is 16 residues. Trimming removed 4 bases from V and 4 bases from J, with 17 bases in between. The CDR3 nucleotides are TGTGCCACCAGCATACCATTGGACAGTTTGGGAAACACCATATATTTT. Protein product: CATSIPLDSLGNTIYF.

The sample holds one count of this clone. The V call is TRBV11-2, the J call TRBJ1-1; no clear D. The CDR3 has 11 amino acids. Germline V gives CDR1 SGHAT, CDR2 FQNNGV. With 5 bases removed from V and 5 bases from J, the gap between germline ends came to 6 bases. In DNA form, the CDR3 reads TGTGCCAGCAGCCACTATACTGAAGCTTTCTTT. As protein: CASSHYTEAFF.

The chain has TRBV6-5 and TRBJ1-2; D is undetermined. Germline V lookup: CDR1 MNHEY, CDR2 SVGAGI. The CDR3 runs to 12 residues. V lost 6 bases and J 6 bases, leaving 11 bases between the germline ends. The CDR3 DNA is TGTGCCAGCAGCCCTTTGGGTGATGGCTACACCTTC. Translating gives CASSPLGDGYTF.

The J gene is TRBJ2-1, the V gene TRBV7-2, with D perhaps TRBD2 (6 bases). Trimming stripped 2 bases from V and 0 bases from J, with 11 bases between. The CDR3 has 16 residues. Germline lookup yields CDR1 SGHTA and CDR2 FQGNSA. Written as DNA, the CDR3 is TGTGCCAGCAGCTTATCGGGGGTGAGCTCCTACAATGAGCAGTTCTTC. The encoded protein is CASSLSGVSSYNEQFF.